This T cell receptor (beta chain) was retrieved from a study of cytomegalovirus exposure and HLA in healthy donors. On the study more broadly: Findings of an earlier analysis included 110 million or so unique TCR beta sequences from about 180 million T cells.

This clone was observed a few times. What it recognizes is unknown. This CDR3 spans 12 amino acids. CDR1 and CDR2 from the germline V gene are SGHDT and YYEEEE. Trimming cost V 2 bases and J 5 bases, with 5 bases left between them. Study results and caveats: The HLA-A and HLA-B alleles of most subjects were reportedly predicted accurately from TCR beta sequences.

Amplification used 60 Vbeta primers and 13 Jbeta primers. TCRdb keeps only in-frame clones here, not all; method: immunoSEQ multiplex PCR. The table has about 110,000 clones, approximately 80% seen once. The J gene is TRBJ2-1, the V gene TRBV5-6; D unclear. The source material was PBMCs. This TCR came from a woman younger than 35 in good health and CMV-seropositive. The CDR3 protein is CASSFQNNEQFF. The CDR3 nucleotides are TGTGCCAGCAGCTTTCAAAACAATGAGCAGTTCTTC.